These 12 T cell receptor beta chains were sequenced from one sample in a study of cytomegalovirus exposure and HLA in healthy donors. Primers for the PCR totalled 60 Vbeta and 13 Jbeta. The data were produced by immunoSEQ multiplex PCR, yet TCRdb's version contains in-frame clones alone and is incomplete. The sample holds approximately 150,000 clones, over 80% seen once. The specimen was PBMCs. The receptors stem from a woman under 40 in good health and CMV-seronegative.

The gene calls are TRBV10-3 and TRBJ1-1, with D perhaps matching TRBD1 (6 bases). CDR1 is ENHRY and CDR2 is SYGVKD in the germline V gene. The length of the CDR3 is 12 residues. V was trimmed by 6 bases and J by 6 bases, leaving 11 bases between them. The CDR3: CAIRGAGPEAFF. The DNA for the CDR3 is TGTGCCATCAGGGGGGCCGGTCCTGAAGCTTTCTTT.

V and J are TRBV9 and TRBJ2-3; 14 nucleotides agree with TRBD2. V was pared by 1 base and J by 3 bases, with 16 bases of the junction left unmatched. CDR3 size: 21 residues. Germline CDR1 reads SGDLS; CDR2 reads YYNGEE. DNA for the CDR3: TGTGCCAGCAGCGTAACCTTCTCCGGACTAGCGGGGGGCCGGAGGACAGATACGCAGTATTTT. It yields the protein CASSVTFSGLAGGRRTDTQYF.

The CDR3 sequence: CASSQGMAGGPFRETQYF. CDR3 sequence (DNA): TGTGCCAGCAGCCAAGGGATGGCAGGAGGGCCGTTTAGGGAGACCCAGTACTTC. This sequence joins TRBV4-2 and TRBJ2-5, with D possibly TRBD2 on 6 matching bases. The CDR3 is made up of 18 amino acids. CDR1 and CDR2 from the germline V gene are LGHNA and YNFKEQ. V lost 1 base and J lost 5, with 23 bases in between.

The gene calls are TRBV7-2 and TRBJ1-2; 8 positions agree with TRBD1. V dropped 4 bases and J dropped 0; count of bases not matched to a gene: 7. Germline CDR1 and CDR2: SGHTA and FQGNSA. This CDR3 has 16 amino acids. CDR3 region: CASSSDRAGSNYGYTF. CDR3 nucleotides: TGTGCCAGCAGCTCGGACAGGGCGGGATCTAACTATGGCTACACCTTC.

This sequence joins TRBV28 and TRBJ2-3; possible D gene TRBD1, 5 bases. CDR3 size: 15 residues. Germline loops: CDR1 MDHEN, CDR2 SYDVKM. With 7 bases removed from V and 0 bases from J, the gap between germline ends came to 14 bases. Here the CDR3 DNA reads TGTGCCAGCACCAAGGGGCGGCGGAGCACAGATACGCAGTATTTT. Protein: CASTKGRRSTDTQYF. The entire variable domain, with the rest obtained from reference TRBV28 and TRBJ2-3, is as follows: DVKVTQSSRYLVKRTGEKVFLECVQDMDHENMFWYRQDPGLGLRLIYFSYDVKMKEKGDIPEGYSVSREKKERFSLILESASTNQTSMYLCASTKGRRSTDTQYFGPGTRLTVL.

The chain links TRBV9 to TRBJ2-1; 9 nucleotides align to TRBD2. With V trimmed by 0 bases and J by 5 bases, 3 bases remained unmatched. CDR1 and CDR2 from the germline V gene are SGDLS and YYNGEE. The CDR3 has 15 residues. The CDR3 sequence: CASSVVSGGHNEQFF. In DNA form, the CDR3 reads TGTGCCAGCAGCGTAGTGAGCGGGGGGCACAATGAGCAGTTCTTC.

The rearrangement links TRBV2 to TRBJ1-2, with D possibly being TRBD1 (5 bases). V lost 5 bases, J lost 8 bases, and 12 bases lay in between. The germline V gene encodes CDR1 SNHLY and CDR2 FYNNEI. The length of the CDR3 is 12 residues. CDR3 region: CASSKGFGGYTF. The DNA for the CDR3 is TGTGCCAGCAGTAAGGGGTTTGGCGGCTACACCTTC.

This clone occurred a few times. The rearrangement uses TRBV6-6 and TRBJ1-1; D gene ambiguous. Germline CDR1 and CDR2: MNHNY and SVGAGI (reference sequence). The CDR3 sequence is 16 residues long. V shed 0 bases and J shed 2 bases, with 13 bases lying between them. The CDR3 loop is CASSYSVHRINTEAFF. In DNA form, the CDR3 reads TGTGCCAGCAGTTACTCTGTGCACAGAATTAACACTGAAGCTTTCTTT.

In its sample, this clone was seen a few times. The chain couples TRBV5-1 to TRBJ2-6; D may be TRBD2 (6 bases). Trimming left V 0 bases short and J 2 bases short, with 9 bases between. This CDR3 comprises 16 residues. Per germline, CDR1 SGHRS and CDR2 YFSETQ. The CDR3 DNA follows: TGCGCCAGCAGCTTGGCCGGGAGCCCTGGGGCCAACGTCCTGACTTTC. Amino acid sequence: CASSLAGSPGANVLTF.

This chain links TRBV19 with TRBJ2-2, with D possibly being TRBD2 (5 bases). CDR1 and CDR2 (germline): LNHDA, SQIVND (reference sequence). V was shortened by 5 bases and J by 6 bases, with 10 bases between the two germline ends. This CDR3 has 13 amino acids. CDR3 DNA: TGTGCCAGTAGTGGAGGAGGCGCCGGGGAGCTGTTTTTT. Translated: CASSGGGAGELFF.

The gene calls are TRBV5-1 and TRBJ2-2, with 10 bases aligning to TRBD2. The CDR3 has 18 amino acids. Trimming at V came to 0 bases and at J to 3 bases, leaving 8 bases not matched to a gene. Germline CDR1 and CDR2: SGHRS and YFSETQ. The CDR3 nucleotides are TGCGCCAGCAGCTTGGTACCACCGCTAGCGGGAGACACCGGGGAGCTGTTTTTT. Its protein is CASSLVPPLAGDTGELFF.

This chain joins TRBV5-1 and TRBJ2-1; maybe TRBD1 (6 bases). V dropped 0 bases and J dropped 3 bases, with 10 bases sitting between them. Germline-derived CDR1 and CDR2 are SGHRS and YFSETQ. This CDR3 spans 15 amino acids. The CDR3 reads CASSLDRDSYNEQFF. The CDR3 bases are TGCGCCAGCAGCTTGGACAGGGATAGCTACAATGAGCAGTTCTTC.